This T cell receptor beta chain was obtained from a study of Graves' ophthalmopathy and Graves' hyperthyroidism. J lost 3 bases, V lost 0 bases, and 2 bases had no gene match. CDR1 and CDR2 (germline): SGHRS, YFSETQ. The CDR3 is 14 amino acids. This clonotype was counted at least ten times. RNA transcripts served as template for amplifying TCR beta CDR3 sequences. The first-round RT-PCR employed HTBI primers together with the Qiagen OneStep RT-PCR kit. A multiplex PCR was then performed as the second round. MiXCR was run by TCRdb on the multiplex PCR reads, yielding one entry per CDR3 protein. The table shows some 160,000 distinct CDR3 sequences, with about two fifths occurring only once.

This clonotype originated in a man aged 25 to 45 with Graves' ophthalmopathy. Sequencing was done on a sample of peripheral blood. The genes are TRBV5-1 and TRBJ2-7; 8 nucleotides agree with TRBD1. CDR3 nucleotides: TGCGCCAGCAGCTTGGACGGGACAGGCTACGAGCAGTACTTC. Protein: CASSLDGTGYEQYF.